One sample yielded the 22 T cell receptor beta chains listed below, sequenced in a study of Graves' ophthalmopathy and Graves' hyperthyroidism. The TCR beta CDR3 regions underwent amplification from RNA transcripts. First-round RT-PCR with HTBI primers preceded a second-round multiplex PCR. TCRdb redid the calling of the multiplex PCR reads with MiXCR, one entry per CDR3 protein. The sample holds 600,000 to 700,000 distinct CDR3 sequences, roughly two fifths seen once. Material for sequencing was peripheral blood. All receptors derive from an adult man with Graves' ophthalmopathy.

With regard to this clonotype: This may be a read error: a much more frequent sequence differs by one nucleotide. V is TRBV24-1 and J is TRBJ2-2, with D perhaps assigned TRBD1 or TRBD2 (5 bases each). Germline V gene sequence: CDR1 KGHDR, CDR2 SFDVKD. The CDR3 is 13 residues long. The CDR3 DNA reads as TGTGCCACCCAGAAAGGGGTCACCGGGGAGCTGCTTTTT. It encodes CATQKGVTGELLF.

The chain combines TRBV25-1 with TRBJ1-4; 9 nucleotides agree with TRBD1. Trimming at V came to 6 bases and at J to 6 bases, leaving 14 bases not matched to a gene. The CDR3 sequence is 17 residues long. Germline assignment: CDR1 MGHDK and CDR2 SYGVNS. The DNA of the CDR3 is TGTGCCAGCAGAGCAGAGGGGACAGGGACGGTTCATGAAAAACTGTTTTTT. Translation gives CASRAEGTGTVHEKLFF.

This clonotype has only a few counts. This chain's CDR3 is CAISDRAGGDNEQFF. The CDR3 coding sequence is TGTGCCATCAGTGATCGAGCGGGGGGGGACAATGAGCAGTTCTTC. The chain couples TRBV10-3 to TRBJ2-7; 10 bases line up with TRBD2. TRBJ2-1 explains the end of the DNA better; the J call may be wrong. Germline CDR1 ENHRY, CDR2 SYGVKD. This CDR3 has 15 residues.

This clonotype was recorded once. The chain uses TRBV2 and TRBJ1-2, with D possibly TRBD1 on 6 matching bases. Trimming removed 5 bases from V and 6 bases from J, with 16 bases in between. This CDR3 is 14 amino acids long. Germline V CDR1 and CDR2: SNHLY, FYNNEI. The CDR3 spells CASSTTGFRDGYTF. The DNA for the CDR3 is TGTGCCAGCAGTACTACAGGGTTCAGGGATGGCTACACCTTC.

This clonotype was seen more than once but under ten times. The V and J genes are TRBV7-2 and TRBJ2-7; possibly TRBD2 for D (5 bases). V lost 5 bases, J lost 0 bases, and 11 bases lay in between. Germline assignment: CDR1 SGHTA and CDR2 FQGNSA. This CDR3 comprises 14 residues. The CDR3 bases are TGTGCCAGCAGCCCCTGGCGGGCCTCCTACGAGCAGTACTTC. Encoded protein: CASSPWRASYEQYF.

V usage is TRBV15 and J usage is TRBJ2-7; D is perhaps TRBD1 (6 bases). CDR1 is LNHNV and CDR2 is YYDKDF in the germline V gene (reference sequence). Trimming shortened V by 3 bases and J by 6 bases, and 12 bases separated the two germline ends. The CDR3 contains 13 residues. The CDR3 is CATSSRTAPEQYF. In DNA form, the CDR3 reads TGTGCCACCAGCAGTAGGACAGCCCCCGAGCAGTACTTC.

The chain combines TRBV19 with TRBJ1-1; tentatively, D is TRBD1 (5 bases). This CDR3 has 19 amino acids. Trimming cost V 9 bases and J 10 bases, with 39 bases left between them. Germline V CDR1 and CDR2: LNHDA, SQIVND (reference sequence). CDR3 nucleotides: TGTGCCAGCAGTTACGGGGGGGATCCAAGAAGGCATCCAAGACAGCGAGCTTTCTTT. Protein sequence: CASSYGGDPRRHPRQRAFF.

The chain links TRBV11-2 to TRBJ2-7, with no clear D. Germline V gene sequence: CDR1 SGHAT, CDR2 FQNNGV. V lost 1 base, J lost 0 bases, and 16 bases lay in between. The CDR3 loop spans 17 amino acids. The CDR3 sequence: CASSLARDKFTSYEQYF. The CDR3 coding sequence is TGTGCCAGCAGCTTAGCCCGAGACAAGTTTACCTCCTACGAGCAGTACTTC.

As to this clonotype: The CDR3 carries no conserved terminal phenylalanine or tryptophan, so it likely arises from a read error. V gene TRBV29-1 combines with J gene TRBJ2-5, with TRBD2 identical over 12 bases. The CDR3 spans 12 residues. Germline V gene lookup returns CDR1 SQVTM and CDR2 ANQGSEA. CDR3 nucleotide sequence: TGTGCCTGGGGACTAGCGGGAGAGACCCAGTACTCC. Its protein product is CAWGLAGETQYS.

The chain couples TRBV5-1 to TRBJ1-2; D is possibly TRBD1 (5 bases). From germline, CDR1 is SGHRS and CDR2 YFSETQ. This CDR3 region has 13 residues. Trimming removed 1 base at V and 6 bases at J, with 10 bases between. The CDR3: CASSLPRQHGYTF. The CDR3 region has the DNA TGCGCCAGCAGCTTGCCTAGACAGCATGGCTACACCTTC.

In its sample, this clonotype was seen many times. The V and J genes are TRBV2 and TRBJ1-3; D may be TRBD1 (5 bases). The CDR3 runs to 15 residues. Germline CDR1 is SNHLY and CDR2 is FYNNEI. V shed 1 base and J shed 4 bases, with 11 bases lying between them. In DNA form, the CDR3 reads TGTGCCAGCAGTGAAGTAAGGGGTTCCGGAAACACCATATATTTT. This encodes CASSEVRGSGNTIYF.

This clonotype was observed a few times. V and J are TRBV2 and TRBJ1-6; 9 nucleotides align to TRBD1. V shed 4 bases and J 1 base; nucleotides not matched to a gene: 11. CDR1 is SNHLY, CDR2 FYNNEI, per germline. The CDR3 runs to 19 residues. DNA of the CDR3: TGTGCCAGCAGTGGCTCGGACAGGGGAATGGGATCCTATAATTCACCCCTCCACTTT. Protein sequence: CASSGSDRGMGSYNSPLHF.

The chain employs TRBV12-3 or TRBV12-4 and TRBJ2-2; possible D gene TRBD2, 5 bases. The V end lost 4 bases, the J end lost 1 base, and 13 bases lay between the germline ends. CDR3 length: 16 amino acids. The CDR3 bases are TGTGCCAGCAGTTACAGTACTAGACTGAACACCGGGGAGCTGTTTTTT. This sequence encodes CASSYSTRLNTGELFF.

This clonotype came up many times. The chain combines TRBV19 with TRBJ1-6; tentative D call: TRBD1 (6 bases). V was clipped by 6 bases and J by 0 bases, with 18 bases between them. Germline V gene sequence: CDR1 LNHDA, CDR2 SQIVND (reference sequence). The CDR3 consists of 18 residues. As DNA, the CDR3 is TGTGCCAGTAGCCTAACCTGGGACATAAGCTCCTATAATTCACCCCTCCACTTT. Translation gives CASSLTWDISSYNSPLHF.

The chain combines TRBV2 with TRBJ2-5; 11 positions agree with TRBD2. The CDR3 spans 17 residues. V shed 6 bases, J shed 2 bases, and the junction held 11 bases outside the gene matches. The germline V gene encodes CDR1 SNHLY and CDR2 FYNNEI. CDR3 amino acids: CASSQGRTSGSQETQYF. For the CDR3, the DNA is TGTGCCAGCAGCCAAGGACGGACTAGCGGGTCTCAAGAGACCCAGTACTTC. Using reference TRBV2 and TRBJ2-5 for the parts outside the CDR3, the full variable domain is EPEVTQTPSHQVTQMGQEVILRCVPISNHLYFYWYRQILGQKVEFLVSFYNNEISEKSEIFDDQFSVERPDGSNFTLKIRSTKLEDSAMYFCASSQGRTSGSQETQYFGPGTRLLVL.

This clonotype has only a few counts. V usage is TRBV10-2 and J usage is TRBJ2-7; no definite D call. Trimming shortened V by 2 bases and J by 3 bases, and 17 bases separated the two germline ends. Germline CDR1 WSHSY, CDR2 SAAADI. The CDR3 runs to 16 residues. For the CDR3, the DNA is TGCGCCAGCAGTGAGGTCGGCCCCCTTTATAGCTACGAGCAGTACTTC. Amino acid sequence: CASSEVGPLYSYEQYF.

The chain has TRBV5-4 and TRBJ2-2; D call uncertain. Germline V gene data show CDR1 as SGHNT and CDR2 as YYREEE (reference sequence). Trimming left V 1 base short and J 0 bases short, with 7 bases between. CDR3 length equals 15 residues. The DNA for the CDR3 is TGTGCCAGCAGCTTGTATAGTACGAACACCGGGGAGCTGTTTTTT. Translating it yields CASSLYSTNTGELFF. Using reference TRBV5-4 and TRBJ2-2 for the parts outside the CDR3, the full variable domain is ETGVTQSPTHLIKTRGQQVTLRCSSQSGHNTVSWYQQALGQGPQFIFQYYREEENGRGNFPPRFSGLQFPNYSSELNVNALELDDSALYLCASSLYSTNTGELFFGEGSRLTVL.

The V and J genes are TRBV24-1 and TRBJ2-7; D gene ambiguous. CDR1 KGHDR and CDR2 SFDVKD come from the germline V gene. The CDR3 has 11 amino acids. V lost 12 bases and J 2 bases, leaving 10 bases between the germline ends. The CDR3 region has the DNA TGTGCCGGTAGGTCTACCTACGAGCAGTACTTC. Its protein product is CAGRSTYEQYF.

The gene calls are TRBV7-2 and TRBJ1-1; 8 bases match TRBD1. Germline CDR1 and CDR2: SGHTA and FQGNSA. This CDR3 spans 15 amino acids. The ends lost 5 bases at V and 6 bases at J; junction bases unmatched: 11. In DNA, the CDR3 is TGTGCCAGCAGCCCGGGGACAGGCGATGGGGCTGAAGCTTTCTTT. It yields the protein CASSPGTGDGAEAFF.

This clonotype has just one count. The chain employs TRBV29-1 and TRBJ1-4; 8 bases fit TRBD1. The length of the CDR3 is 12 residues. The germline V gene has CDR1 SQVTM and CDR2 ANQGSEA. Losses at the gene ends were 8 bases for V and 8 bases for J; bases not matched to a gene: 7. This CDR3 is CSFSQGAEKLFF. The DNA of the CDR3 is TGCAGCTTCAGTCAGGGGGCCGAAAAACTGTTTTTT.

This clonotype was detected many times. The chain combines TRBV12-3 or TRBV12-4 with TRBJ2-5, with TRBD2 matching 9 bases. This CDR3 is 15 amino acids long. With V trimmed by 1 base and J by 6 bases, 6 bases remained unmatched. CDR3 in amino acids: CASSLGLAGRQTQYF. The CDR3 DNA reads TGTGCCAGCAGTTTAGGGCTAGCGGGAAGGCAGACCCAGTACTTC.

This clonotype has a count of ten or more. The chain recombines TRBV11-2 with TRBJ2-2; 8 positions agree with TRBD1. CDR1 is SGHAT and CDR2 is FQNNGV in the germline V gene. CDR3 length: 14 residues. Trimming removed 4 bases from V and 7 bases from J; junction bases left unmatched: 5. The CDR3 DNA reads TGTGCCAGCAGCTACAGGACAGGGTTCGGGGAGCTGTTTTTT. Its translation: CASSYRTGFGELFF.